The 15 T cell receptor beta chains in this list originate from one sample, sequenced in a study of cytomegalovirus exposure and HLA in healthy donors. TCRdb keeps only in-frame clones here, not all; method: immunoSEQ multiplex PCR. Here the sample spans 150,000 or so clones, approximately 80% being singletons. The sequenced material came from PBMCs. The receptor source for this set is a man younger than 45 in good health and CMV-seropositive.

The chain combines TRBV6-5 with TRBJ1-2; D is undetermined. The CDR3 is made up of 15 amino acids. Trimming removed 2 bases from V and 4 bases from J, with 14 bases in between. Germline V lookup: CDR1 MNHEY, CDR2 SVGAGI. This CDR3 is CASSYGRVTSYGYTF. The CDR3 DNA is TGTGCCAGCAGTTACGGTAGGGTGACTAGCTATGGCTACACCTTC.

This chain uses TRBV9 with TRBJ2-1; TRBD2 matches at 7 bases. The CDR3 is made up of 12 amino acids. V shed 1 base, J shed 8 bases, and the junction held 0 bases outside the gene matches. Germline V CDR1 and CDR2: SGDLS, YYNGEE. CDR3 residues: CASSVRGDEQFF. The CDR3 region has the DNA TGTGCCAGCAGCGTACGGGGGGATGAGCAGTTCTTC.

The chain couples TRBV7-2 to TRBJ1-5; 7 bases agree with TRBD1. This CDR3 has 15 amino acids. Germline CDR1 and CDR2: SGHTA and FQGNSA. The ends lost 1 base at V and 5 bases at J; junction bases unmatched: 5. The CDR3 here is CASSLVRGGDQPQHF. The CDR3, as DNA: TGTGCCAGCAGCTTAGTCAGAGGGGGCGATCAGCCCCAGCATTTT.

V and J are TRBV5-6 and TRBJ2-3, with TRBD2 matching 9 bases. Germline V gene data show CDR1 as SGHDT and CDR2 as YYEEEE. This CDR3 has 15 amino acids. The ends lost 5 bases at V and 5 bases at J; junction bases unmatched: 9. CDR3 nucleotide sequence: TGTGCCAGCAGTTTAGCGGGGGCCGGGAGAGATACGCAGTATTTT. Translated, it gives CASSLAGAGRDTQYF.

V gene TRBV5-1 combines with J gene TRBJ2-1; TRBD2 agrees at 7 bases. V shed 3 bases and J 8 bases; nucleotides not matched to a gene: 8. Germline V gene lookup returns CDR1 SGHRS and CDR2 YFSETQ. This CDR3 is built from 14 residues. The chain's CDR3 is CASSSGLAVHEQFF. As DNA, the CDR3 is TGCGCCAGCAGCTCCGGGCTAGCGGTCCATGAGCAGTTCTTC.

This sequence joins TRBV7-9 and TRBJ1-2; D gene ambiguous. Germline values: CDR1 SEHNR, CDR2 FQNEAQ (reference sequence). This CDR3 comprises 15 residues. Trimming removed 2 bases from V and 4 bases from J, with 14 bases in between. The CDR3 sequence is CASSLTVSSGYGYTF. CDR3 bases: TGTGCCAGCAGCTTAACGGTCTCCTCGGGCTATGGCTACACCTTC.

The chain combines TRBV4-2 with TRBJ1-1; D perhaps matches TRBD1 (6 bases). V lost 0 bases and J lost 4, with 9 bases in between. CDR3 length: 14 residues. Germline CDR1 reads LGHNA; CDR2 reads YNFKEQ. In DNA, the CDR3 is TGTGCCAGCAGCCAAGAGGGGGCGTCCACTGAAGCTTTCTTT. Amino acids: CASSQEGASTEAFF.

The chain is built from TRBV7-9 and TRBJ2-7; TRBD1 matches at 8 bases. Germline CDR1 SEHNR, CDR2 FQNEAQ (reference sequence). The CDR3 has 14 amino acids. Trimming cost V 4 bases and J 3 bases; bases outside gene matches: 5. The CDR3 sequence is CASSSTTGGYEQYF. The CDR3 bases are TGTGCCAGCAGCTCCACCACAGGGGGCTACGAGCAGTACTTC.

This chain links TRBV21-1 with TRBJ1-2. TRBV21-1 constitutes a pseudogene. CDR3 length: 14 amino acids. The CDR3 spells CASTRRRVLYGYTF. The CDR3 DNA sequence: TGTGCCAGCACCCGAAGGAGGGTCCTCTATGGCTACACCTTC.

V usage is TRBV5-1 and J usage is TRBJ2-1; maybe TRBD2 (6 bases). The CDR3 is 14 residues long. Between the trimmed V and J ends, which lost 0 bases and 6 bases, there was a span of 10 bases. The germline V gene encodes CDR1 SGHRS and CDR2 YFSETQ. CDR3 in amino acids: CASSLALGGNEQFF. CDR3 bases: TGCGCCAGCAGCTTGGCCCTCGGGGGCAATGAGCAGTTCTTC.

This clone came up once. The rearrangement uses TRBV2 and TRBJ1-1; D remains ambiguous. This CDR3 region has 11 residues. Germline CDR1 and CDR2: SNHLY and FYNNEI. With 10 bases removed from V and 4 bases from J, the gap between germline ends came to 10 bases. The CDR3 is CAKTRATEAFF. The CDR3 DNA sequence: TGTGCCAAGACTAGGGCCACTGAAGCTTTCTTT.

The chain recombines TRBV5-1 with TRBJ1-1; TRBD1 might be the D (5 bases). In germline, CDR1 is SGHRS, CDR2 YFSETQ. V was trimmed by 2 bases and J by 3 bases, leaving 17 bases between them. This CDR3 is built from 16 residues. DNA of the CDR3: TGCGCCAGCAGCTTATCCGGGCCGGGGGGGGACACTGAAGCTTTCTTT. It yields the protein CASSLSGPGGDTEAFF. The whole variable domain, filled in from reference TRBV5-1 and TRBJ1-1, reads KAGVTQTPRYLIKTRGQQVTLSCSPISGHRSVSWYQQTPGQGLQFLFEYFSETQRNKGNFPGRFSGRQFSNSRSEMNVSTLELGDSALYLCASSLSGPGGDTEAFFGQGTRLTVV.

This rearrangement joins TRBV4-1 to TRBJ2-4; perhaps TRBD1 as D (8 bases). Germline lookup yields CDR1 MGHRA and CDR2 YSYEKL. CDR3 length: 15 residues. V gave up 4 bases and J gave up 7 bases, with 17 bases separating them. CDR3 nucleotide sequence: TGCGCCAGCAGCCGGGGGGGGACAGGTCAGAACATTCAGTACTTC. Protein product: CASSRGGTGQNIQYF.

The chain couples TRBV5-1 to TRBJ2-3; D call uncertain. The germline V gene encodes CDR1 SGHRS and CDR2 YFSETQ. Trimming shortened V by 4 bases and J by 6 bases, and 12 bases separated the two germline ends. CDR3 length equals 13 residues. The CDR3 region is CASSRQVEDTQYF. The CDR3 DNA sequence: TGCGCCAGCAGCCGCCAGGTAGAGGATACGCAGTATTTT.

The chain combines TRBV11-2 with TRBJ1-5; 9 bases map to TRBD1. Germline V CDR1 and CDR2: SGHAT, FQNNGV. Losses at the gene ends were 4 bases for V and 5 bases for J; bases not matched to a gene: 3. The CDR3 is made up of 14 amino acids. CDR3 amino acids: CASSSRTGDQPQHF. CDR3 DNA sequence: TGTGCCAGCAGCTCGAGGACAGGGGATCAGCCCCAGCATTTT.